A single T cell receptor (beta chain) is shown here with its context. Its matching antigen is unknown. Primed by a sample-barcoded 5' primer and a J-beta primer mix, a second PCR proceeded for 7 to 11 cycles. Sequencing yielded, for each sample, at least 3 million paired-end reads carrying CDR3. TCRdb analysed the 5' RACE reads with MiXCR anew, one entry per CDR3 protein. Altogether some 920,000 distinct CDR3 sequences are present, just over 50% being singletons, with the ten largest covering 20% to 25%. The data belong to a study of blood T cells in healthy people across ages. Study-wide findings and caveats: CMV infection status of these donors was not known. Unsorted PBMCs blocked a conclusive comparison of naive and antigen-experienced cells. Long-lived donors exceeded aged donors in naive CD4+ cells and diversity.

Germline CDR1 is SGHTA and CDR2 is FQGTGA. V shed 5 bases, J shed 7 bases, and the junction held 8 bases outside the gene matches. The CDR3 loop spans 13 amino acids. The TCR originated in a woman in her sixties in good health. The sequencing sample was made of blood. V and J are TRBV7-3 and TRBJ2-7; TRBD1 aligns across 7 bases. The CDR3 sequence: CASSPDRTREQYF. In DNA, the CDR3 is TGTGCCAGCAGCCCGGACAGGACGCGGGAGCAGTACTTC.